The entry below describes one TCR beta chain. Between the trimmed V and J ends, which lost 10 bases and 2 bases, there was a span of 11 bases. There are 12 residues in the CDR3. The sample belongs to a study of blood T cell repertoires in COVID-19. About the research overall: Samples representing acute and convalescent COVID-19 were sourced from the United States, Italy and Spain. From T cells, B-cell-depleted T cells, or PBMCs came the material, which was cDNA or gDNA.

As processed by the authors: Amplification from reference gene primers served as the basis for estimated nucleated cell counts. Measured with immunoSEQ multiplex PCR; TCRdb has only the in-frame clones, and not every one. D and trimming were read from the DNA, whereas the V and J calls and clone size are those reported in that table. The sample contains over 350,000 clones, roughly 89% of which appear only once. The sample taken for sequencing was peripheral blood. The receptor's source is a woman in her twenties or thirties with active or convalescent COVID-19. V usage is TRBV12-3 or TRBV12-4 and J usage is TRBJ1-2, with a tentative D call TRBD1 (6 bases). The CDR3 protein is CATSQGNYGYTF. The CDR3 coding sequence is TGTGCCACCTCCCAGGGGAACTATGGCTACACCTTC.